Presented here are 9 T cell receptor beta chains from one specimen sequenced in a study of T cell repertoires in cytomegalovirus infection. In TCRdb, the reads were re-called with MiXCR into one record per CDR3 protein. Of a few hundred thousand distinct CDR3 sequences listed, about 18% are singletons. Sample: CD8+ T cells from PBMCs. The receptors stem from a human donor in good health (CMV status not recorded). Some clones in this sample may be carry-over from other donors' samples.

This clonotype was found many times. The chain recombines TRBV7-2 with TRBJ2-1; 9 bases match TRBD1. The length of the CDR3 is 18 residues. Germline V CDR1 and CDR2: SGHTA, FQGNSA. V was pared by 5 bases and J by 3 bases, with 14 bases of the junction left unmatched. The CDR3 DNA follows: TGTGCCAGCAGCCAGGGTGGCTACGGACAGGGGCACTACAATGAGCAGTTCTTC. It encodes CASSQGGYGQGHYNEQFF.

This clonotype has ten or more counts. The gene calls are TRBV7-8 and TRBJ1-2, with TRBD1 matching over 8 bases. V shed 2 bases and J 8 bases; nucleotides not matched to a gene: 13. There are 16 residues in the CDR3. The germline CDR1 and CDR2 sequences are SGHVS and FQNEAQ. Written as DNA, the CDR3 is TGTGCCAGCAGCTTAAGTTCAGGGGGCGATTCGAAAGGCTACACCTTC. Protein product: CASSLSSGGDSKGYTF.

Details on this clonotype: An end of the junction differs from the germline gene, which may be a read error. DNA of the CDR3: TGCAGCGCCGGTCAATACCGGGACAGGGAAAACTTT. This encodes CSAGQYRDRENF. The gene calls are TRBV29-1 and TRBJ1-1, with 9 nucleotides matching TRBD1. The germline CDR1 and CDR2 sequences are SQVTM and ANQGSEA. This CDR3 is 12 amino acids long.

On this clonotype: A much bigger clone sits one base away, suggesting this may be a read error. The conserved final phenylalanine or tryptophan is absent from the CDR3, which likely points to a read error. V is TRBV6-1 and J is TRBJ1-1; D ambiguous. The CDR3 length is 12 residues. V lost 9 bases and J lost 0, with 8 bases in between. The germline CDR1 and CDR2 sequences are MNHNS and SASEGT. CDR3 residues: CASADLNTEAFL. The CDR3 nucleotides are TGTGCCAGTGCGGATTTGAACACTGAAGCTTTCCTT.

The CDR3 DNA reads as TGTGCCAGTAGTATAAGATACGGAACTGAAGCTTTCTTT. Translation: CASSIRYGTEAFF. The gene calls are TRBV19 and TRBJ1-1; unclear D gene. The CDR3 length is 13 residues. CDR1 LNHDA and CDR2 SQIVND come from the germline V gene (reference sequence). The V end was cut by 2 bases, the J end by 5 bases, with 9 bases between.

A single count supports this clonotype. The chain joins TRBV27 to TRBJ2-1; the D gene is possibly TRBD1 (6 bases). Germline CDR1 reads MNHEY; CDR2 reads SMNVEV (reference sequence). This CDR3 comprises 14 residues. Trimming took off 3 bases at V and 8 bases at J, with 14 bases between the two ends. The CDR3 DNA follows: TGTGCCAGCAGTTTGGTCAGCTCAGGGGATGAGCAGTTCTTC. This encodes CASSLVSSGDEQFF.

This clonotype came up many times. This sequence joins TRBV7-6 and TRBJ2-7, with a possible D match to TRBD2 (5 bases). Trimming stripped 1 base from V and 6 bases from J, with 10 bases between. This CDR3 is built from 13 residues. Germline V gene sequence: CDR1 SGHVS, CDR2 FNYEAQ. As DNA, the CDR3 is TGTGCCAGCAGCTTAGGGAGTGGGAGCGAGCAGTACTTC. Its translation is CASSLGSGSEQYF.

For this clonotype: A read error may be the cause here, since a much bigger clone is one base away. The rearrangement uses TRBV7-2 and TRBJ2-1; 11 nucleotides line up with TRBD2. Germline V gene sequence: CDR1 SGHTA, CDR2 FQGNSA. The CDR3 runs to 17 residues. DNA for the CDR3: TGTGCCTGCAGCTTTCTTATAGCGGGGGGGTATCGCAATGAGCAGTTCTTC. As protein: CACSFLIAGGYRNEQFF. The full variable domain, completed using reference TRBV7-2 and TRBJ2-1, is GAGVSQSPSNKVTEKGKDVELRCDPISGHTALYWYRQSLGQGLEFLIYFQGNSAPDKSGLPSDRFSAERTGGSVSTLTIQRTQQEDSAVYLCACSFLIAGGYRNEQFFGPGTRLTVL.

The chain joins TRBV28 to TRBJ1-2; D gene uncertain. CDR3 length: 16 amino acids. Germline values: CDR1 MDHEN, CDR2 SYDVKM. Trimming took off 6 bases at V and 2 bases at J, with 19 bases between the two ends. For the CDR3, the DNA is TGTGCCAGCAGCCCATACCTTACAGCGAGAAACTATGGCTACACCTTC. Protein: CASSPYLTARNYGYTF.